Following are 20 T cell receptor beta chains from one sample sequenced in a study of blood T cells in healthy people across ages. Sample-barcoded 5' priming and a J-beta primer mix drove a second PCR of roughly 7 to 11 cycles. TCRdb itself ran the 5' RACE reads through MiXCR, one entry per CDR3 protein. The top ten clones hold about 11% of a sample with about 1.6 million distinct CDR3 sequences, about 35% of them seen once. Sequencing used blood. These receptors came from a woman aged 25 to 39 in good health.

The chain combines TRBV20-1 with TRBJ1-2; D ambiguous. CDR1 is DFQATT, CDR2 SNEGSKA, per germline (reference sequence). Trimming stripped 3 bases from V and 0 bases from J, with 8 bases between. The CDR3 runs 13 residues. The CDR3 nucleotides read TGCAGTGCTAGGTCGCCATCTAACTATGGCTACACCTTC. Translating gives CSARSPSNYGYTF.

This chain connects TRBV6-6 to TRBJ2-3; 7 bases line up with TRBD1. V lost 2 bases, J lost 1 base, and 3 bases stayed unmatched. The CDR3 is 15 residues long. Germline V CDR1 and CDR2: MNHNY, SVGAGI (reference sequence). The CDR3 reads CASSYVQGGTDTQYF. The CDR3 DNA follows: TGTGCCAGCAGTTACGTGCAGGGGGGCACAGATACGCAGTATTTT.

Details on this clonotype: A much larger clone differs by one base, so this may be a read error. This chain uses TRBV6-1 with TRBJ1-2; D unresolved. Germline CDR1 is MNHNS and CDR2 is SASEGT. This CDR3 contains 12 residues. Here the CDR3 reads CASSSPFYGYSF. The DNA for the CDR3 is TGTGCCAGCAGTAGCCCGTTCTATGGCTACTCCTTC.

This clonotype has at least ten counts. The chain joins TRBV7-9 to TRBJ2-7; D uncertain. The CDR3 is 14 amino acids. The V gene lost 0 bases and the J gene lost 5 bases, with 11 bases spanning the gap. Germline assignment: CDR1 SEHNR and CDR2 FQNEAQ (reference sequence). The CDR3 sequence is CASSLAGITNEQYF. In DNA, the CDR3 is TGTGCCAGCAGCTTAGCTGGCATAACCAACGAGCAGTACTTC.

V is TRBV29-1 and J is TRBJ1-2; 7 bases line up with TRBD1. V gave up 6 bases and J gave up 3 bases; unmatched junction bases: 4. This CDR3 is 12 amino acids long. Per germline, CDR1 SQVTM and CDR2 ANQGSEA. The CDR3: CSVQGLDYGYTF. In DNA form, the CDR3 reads TGCAGCGTACAGGGGCTTGACTATGGCTACACCTTC.

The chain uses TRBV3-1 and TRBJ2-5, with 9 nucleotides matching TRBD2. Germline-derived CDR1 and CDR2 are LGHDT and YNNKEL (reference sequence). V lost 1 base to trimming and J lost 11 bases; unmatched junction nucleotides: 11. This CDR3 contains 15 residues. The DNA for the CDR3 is TGTGCCAGCAGCCAAGGAGCGGGAGGCTACAGTGAGCAGTACTTC. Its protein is CASSQGAGGYSEQYF.

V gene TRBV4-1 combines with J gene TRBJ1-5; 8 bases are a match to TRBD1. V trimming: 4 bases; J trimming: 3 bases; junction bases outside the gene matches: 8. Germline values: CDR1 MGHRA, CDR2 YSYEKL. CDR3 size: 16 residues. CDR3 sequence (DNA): TGCGCCAGCAGCCCGACCGGGACAGGTCACAATCAGCCCCAGCATTTT. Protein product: CASSPTGTGHNQPQHF.

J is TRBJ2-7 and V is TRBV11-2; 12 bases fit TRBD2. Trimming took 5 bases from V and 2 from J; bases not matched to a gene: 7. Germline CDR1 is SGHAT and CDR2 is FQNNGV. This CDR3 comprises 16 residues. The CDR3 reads CASSTRTSGVTYEQYF. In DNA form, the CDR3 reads TGTGCCAGCAGCACGAGGACTAGCGGGGTTACCTACGAGCAGTACTTC.

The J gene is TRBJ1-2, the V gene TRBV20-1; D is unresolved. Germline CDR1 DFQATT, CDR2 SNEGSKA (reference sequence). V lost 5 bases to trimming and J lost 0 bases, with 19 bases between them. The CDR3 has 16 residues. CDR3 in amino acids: CSAVRVRGMANYGYTF. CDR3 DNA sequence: TGCAGTGCTGTTCGGGTTCGGGGAATGGCTAACTATGGCTACACCTTC.

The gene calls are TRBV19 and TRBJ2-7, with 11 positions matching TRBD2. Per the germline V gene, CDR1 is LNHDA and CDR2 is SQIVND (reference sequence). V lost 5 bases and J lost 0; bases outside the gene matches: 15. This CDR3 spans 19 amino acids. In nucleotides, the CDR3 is TGTGCCAGTAGTCCAACCGGGACTAGCGGAACTCATAGCTCCTACGAGCAGTACTTC. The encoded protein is CASSPTGTSGTHSSYEQYF.

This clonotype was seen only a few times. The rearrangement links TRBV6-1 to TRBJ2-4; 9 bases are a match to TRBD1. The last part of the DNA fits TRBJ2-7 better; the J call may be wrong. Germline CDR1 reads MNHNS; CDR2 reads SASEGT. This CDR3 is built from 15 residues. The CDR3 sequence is CASNRLGQGGGEQYF. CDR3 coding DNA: TGTGCCAGCAATCGATTGGGACAGGGAGGGGGCGAGCAGTACTTC.

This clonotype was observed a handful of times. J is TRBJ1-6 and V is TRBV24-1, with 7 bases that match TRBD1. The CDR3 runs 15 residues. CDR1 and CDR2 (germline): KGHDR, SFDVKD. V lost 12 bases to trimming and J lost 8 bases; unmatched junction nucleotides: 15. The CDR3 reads CASHEEDRTYSPLHF. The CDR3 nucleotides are TGTGCCTCACACGAGGAGGACAGGACCTATTCACCCCTCCACTTT.

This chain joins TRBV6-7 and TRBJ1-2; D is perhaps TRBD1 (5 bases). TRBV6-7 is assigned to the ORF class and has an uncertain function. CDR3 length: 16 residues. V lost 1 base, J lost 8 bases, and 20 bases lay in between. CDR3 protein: CASSYLYRMVGGGYTF. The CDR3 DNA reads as TGTGCCAGCAGTTACTTGTACAGGATGGTTGGTGGCGGCTACACCTTC.

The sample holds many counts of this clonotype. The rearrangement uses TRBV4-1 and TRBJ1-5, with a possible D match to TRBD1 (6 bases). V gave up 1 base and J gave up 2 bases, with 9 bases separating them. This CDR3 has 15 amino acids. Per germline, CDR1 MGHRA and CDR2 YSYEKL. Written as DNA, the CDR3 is TGCGCCAGCAGCCAAGGTCGACAGGGCAATCAGCCCCAGCATTTT. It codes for CASSQGRQGNQPQHF.

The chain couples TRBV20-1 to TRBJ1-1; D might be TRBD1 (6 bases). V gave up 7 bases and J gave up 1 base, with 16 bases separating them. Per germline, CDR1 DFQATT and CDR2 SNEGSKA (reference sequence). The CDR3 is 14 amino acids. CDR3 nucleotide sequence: TGCAGTGTAGGCGGGGGGCAGACGAACACTGAAGCTTTCTTT. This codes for CSVGGGQTNTEAFF.

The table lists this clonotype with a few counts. CDR3 DNA: TGCGCCAGCAGCTTGGCCCGTTTGGGGGCAGGAGATACGCAGTATTTT. Translating it yields CASSLARLGAGDTQYF. The rearrangement uses TRBV5-1 and TRBJ2-3; D is possibly TRBD1 (6 bases). The CDR3 has 16 residues. Germline loops: CDR1 SGHRS, CDR2 YFSETQ. Trimming left V 0 bases short and J 5 bases short, with 16 bases between. The variable domain in full, with the rest retrieved from reference TRBV5-1 and TRBJ2-3, is KAGVTQTPRYLIKTRGQQVTLSCSPISGHRSVSWYQQTPGQGLQFLFEYFSETQRNKGNFPGRFSGRQFSNSRSEMNVSTLELGDSALYLCASSLARLGAGDTQYFGPGTRLTVL.

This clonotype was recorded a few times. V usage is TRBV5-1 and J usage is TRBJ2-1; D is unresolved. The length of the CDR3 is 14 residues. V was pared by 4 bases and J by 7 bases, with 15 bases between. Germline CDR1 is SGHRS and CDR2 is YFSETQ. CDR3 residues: CASSLDAVGNEQFF. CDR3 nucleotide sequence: TGCGCCAGCAGCCTGGACGCAGTTGGGAATGAGCAGTTCTTC.

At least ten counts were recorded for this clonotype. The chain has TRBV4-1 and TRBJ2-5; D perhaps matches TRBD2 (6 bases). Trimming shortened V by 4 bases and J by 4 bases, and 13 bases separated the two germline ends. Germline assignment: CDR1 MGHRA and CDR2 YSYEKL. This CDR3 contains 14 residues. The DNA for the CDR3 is TGCGCCAGCAGCCTAGCAGCGGGTTTAGAGACCCAGTACTTC. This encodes CASSLAAGLETQYF.

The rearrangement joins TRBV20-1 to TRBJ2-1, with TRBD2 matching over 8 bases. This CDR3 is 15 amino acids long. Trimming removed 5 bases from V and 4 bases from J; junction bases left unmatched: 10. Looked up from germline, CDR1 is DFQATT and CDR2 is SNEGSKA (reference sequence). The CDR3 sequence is CSAGGAGVGYNEQFF. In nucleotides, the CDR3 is TGCAGTGCTGGGGGAGCGGGAGTGGGTTACAATGAGCAGTTCTTC.

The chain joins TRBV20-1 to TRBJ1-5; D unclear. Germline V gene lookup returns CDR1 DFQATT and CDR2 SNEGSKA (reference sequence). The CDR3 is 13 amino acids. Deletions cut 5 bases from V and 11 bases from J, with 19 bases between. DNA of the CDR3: TGCAGTGCTTTGACAACCCCATCCTCGGCCCAGCATTTT. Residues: CSALTTPSSAQHF.